The source of this TCR beta chain is a study of blood T cell repertoires in COVID-19. The CDR3 covers 16 residues. The germline V gene encodes CDR1 MNHEY and CDR2 SMNVEV (reference sequence). Trimming removed 2 bases at V and 3 bases at J, with 17 bases between. Assay: immunoSEQ multiplex PCR; the TCRdb copy retains only in-frame clones and omits some. The data show over 300,000 clones, roughly nine tenths seen once. J is TRBJ2-7 and V is TRBV27; a possible D gene is TRBD2 (6 bases). The sample consisted of peripheral blood. The origin of this receptor is a young man who had recovered from COVID-19. Here the CDR3 reads CASSLSGLGERYEQYF. DNA for the CDR3: TGTGCCAGCAGTTTAAGCGGGTTGGGGGAACGCTACGAGCAGTACTTC.